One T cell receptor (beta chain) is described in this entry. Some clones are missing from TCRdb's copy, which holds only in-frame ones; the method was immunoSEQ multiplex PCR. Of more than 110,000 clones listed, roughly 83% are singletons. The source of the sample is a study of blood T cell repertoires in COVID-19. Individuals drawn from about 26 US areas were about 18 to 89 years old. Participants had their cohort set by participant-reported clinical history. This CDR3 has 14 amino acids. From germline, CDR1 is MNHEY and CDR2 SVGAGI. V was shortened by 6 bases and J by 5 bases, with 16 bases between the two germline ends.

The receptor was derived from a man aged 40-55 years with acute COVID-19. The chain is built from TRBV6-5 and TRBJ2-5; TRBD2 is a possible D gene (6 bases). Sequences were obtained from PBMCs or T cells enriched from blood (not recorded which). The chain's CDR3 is CASRETSGWETQYF. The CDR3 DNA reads TGTGCCAGCAGGGAGACCAGCGGGTGGGAGACCCAGTACTTC.